Below are 29 T cell receptor beta chains sequenced from a single sample in a study of cytomegalovirus exposure and HLA in healthy donors. PCR involved 60 Vbeta and 13 Jbeta primers. Libraries were prepared by immunoSEQ multiplex PCR; TCRdb keeps only in-frame clonotypes and omits some of them. The sample shows some 160,000 clones, 84% of them seen only once. Sequencing was performed on PBMCs. These receptors all come from a man aged 45-65 years in good health and CMV-seropositive.

This clone came up once. The V gene is TRBV5-1, the J gene TRBJ2-1; no reliable D call. This CDR3 comprises 15 residues. CDR1 is SGHRS and CDR2 is YFSETQ in the germline V gene. The V end was cut by 5 bases, the J end by 2 bases, with 14 bases between. The CDR3 loop is CASSTQQPTYNEQFF. CDR3 nucleotides: TGCGCCAGCAGTACACAGCAACCAACCTACAATGAGCAGTTCTTC.

In this sample, this clone turned up a few times. The chain employs TRBV30 and TRBJ1-5, with D possibly being TRBD1 (6 bases). This CDR3 is built from 13 residues. Trimming removed 4 bases from V and 4 bases from J, with 11 bases in between. Germline lookup yields CDR1 GTSNPN and CDR2 SVGIG (reference sequence). DNA for the CDR3: TGTGCCTGGACTACAGGGCCGAATCAGCCCCAGCATTTT. It yields the protein CAWTTGPNQPQHF.

The rearrangement uses TRBV11-3 and TRBJ1-4, with a possible D match to TRBD1 (6 bases). The length of the CDR3 is 15 residues. The ends were cut back, 0 bases at V and 11 bases at J, with 16 bases in the middle. Germline V CDR1 and CDR2: SGHNT, YENEEA. The CDR3 protein is CASSLDQQAGAKLFF. In DNA form, the CDR3 reads TGTGCCAGCAGCTTAGATCAACAGGCAGGGGCCAAACTGTTTTTT.

Notes on this clone: Other DNA sequences in this sample translate to the same CDR3. This chain links TRBV9 with TRBJ2-1; 10 nucleotides agree with TRBD2. This CDR3 has 16 residues. The V gene's germline CDR1 is SGDLS and CDR2 YYNGEE. J lost 2 bases, V lost 4 bases, and 6 bases had no gene match. CDR3 region: CASSPIAGGPYNEQFF. The CDR3 DNA sequence: TGTGCCAGCAGCCCCATAGCGGGGGGACCCTACAATGAGCAGTTCTTC.

The rearrangement joins TRBV7-9 to TRBJ2-5; 7 positions agree with TRBD1. Looked up from germline, CDR1 is SEHNR and CDR2 is FQNEAQ (reference sequence). J gave up 5 bases and V 5 bases, and 8 bases lay outside the gene matches. The CDR3 has 14 residues. CDR3 loop: CASSPQGVVETQYF. Written as DNA, the CDR3 is TGTGCCAGCAGCCCCCAGGGGGTTGTGGAGACCCAGTACTTC.

A word on this clone: The sample contains more than one DNA sequence encoding this CDR3. The V and J genes are TRBV19 and TRBJ1-1, with 8 bases lining up with TRBD1. This CDR3 comprises 14 residues. V lost 3 bases and J lost 3; bases outside the gene matches: 3. Germline-derived CDR1 and CDR2 are LNHDA and SQIVND (reference sequence). CDR3 in amino acids: CASSIQGAHTEAFF. In DNA form, the CDR3 reads TGTGCCAGTAGTATTCAGGGGGCACACACTGAAGCTTTCTTT.

V is TRBV13 and J is TRBJ2-1; 12 bases match TRBD2. CDR1 and CDR2 from the germline V gene are PRHDT and FYEKMQ (reference sequence). Trimming removed 5 bases from V and 5 bases from J; junction bases left unmatched: 10. The length of the CDR3 is 17 residues. The CDR3 nucleotides are TGTGCCAGCAGCCCCATGACTAGCGGGAGAGTCAACAATGAGCAGTTCTTC. The encoded protein is CASSPMTSGRVNNEQFF.

This rearrangement joins TRBV5-4 to TRBJ2-5; possible D gene TRBD2, 5 bases. The ends were cut back, 1 base at V and 2 bases at J, with 15 bases in the middle. This CDR3 region has 16 residues. Germline V CDR1 and CDR2: SGHNT, YYREEE (reference sequence). CDR3 residues: CASSLSISWEQETQYF. For the CDR3, the DNA is TGTGCCAGCAGCTTGTCCATTTCGTGGGAGCAAGAGACCCAGTACTTC. The full variable domain, rest sourced from reference TRBV5-4 and TRBJ2-5, is ETGVTQSPTHLIKTRGQQVTLRCSSQSGHNTVSWYQQALGQGPQFIFQYYREEENGRGNFPPRFSGLQFPNYSSELNVNALELDDSALYLCASSLSISWEQETQYFGPGTRLLVL.

This clone came up once. The chain uses TRBV7-3 and TRBJ2-3, with 8 bases that match TRBD2. The germline V gene encodes CDR1 SGHTA and CDR2 FQGTGA. This CDR3 comprises 14 residues. The ends lost 5 bases at V and 6 bases at J; junction bases unmatched: 7. CDR3: CASSLTSAGDTQYF. The CDR3 nucleotides read TGTGCCAGCAGCCTGACTAGCGCGGGGGATACGCAGTATTTT.

In nucleotides, the CDR3 is TGTGCCAGCAGCTTATTGCCACAGGGAACCGCAACTAATGAAAAACTGTTTTTT. Its protein is CASSLLPQGTATNEKLFF. The gene calls are TRBV7-6 and TRBJ1-4, with D perhaps TRBD1 (6 bases). CDR1 is SGHVS, CDR2 FNYEAQ, per germline. V was trimmed by 2 bases and J by 0 bases, leaving 16 bases between them. CDR3 length: 18 amino acids.

The chain combines TRBV6-1 with TRBJ1-1; D uncertain. The CDR3 has 13 amino acids. The V end lost 8 bases, the J end lost 1 base, and 11 bases lay between the germline ends. Per germline, CDR1 MNHNS and CDR2 SASEGT. CDR3 nucleotide sequence: TGTGCCAGCGGGTCCGGCGGGAACACTGAAGCTTTCTTT. Protein: CASGSGGNTEAFF.

This clone has a single count. The rearrangement links TRBV18 to TRBJ2-1; D gene ambiguous. The CDR3 runs to 13 residues. CDR1 is KGHSH, CDR2 LQKENI, per germline. Trimming left V 1 base short and J 6 bases short, with 7 bases between. Here the CDR3 DNA reads TGTGCCAGCTCACCACAGACGGGCAATGAGCAGTTCTTC. Translating gives CASSPQTGNEQFF.

The genes are TRBV30 and TRBJ2-3; TRBD2 is a possible D gene (5 bases). Per the germline V gene, CDR1 is GTSNPN and CDR2 is SVGIG (reference sequence). V was clipped by 4 bases and J by 6 bases, with 8 bases between them. This CDR3 is 11 amino acids long. CDR3 coding DNA: TGTGCCTGGAAGGAGGCGGATACGCAGTATTTT. As protein: CAWKEADTQYF.

The CDR3 loop is CASSHAAGFGYTF. CDR3 nucleotides: TGTGCCAGCAGCCATGCGGCCGGGTTTGGCTACACCTTC. This sequence joins TRBV6-6 and TRBJ1-2, with D unresolved. V lost 6 bases to trimming and J lost 7 bases, with 15 bases between them. The V gene's germline CDR1 is MNHNY and CDR2 SVGAGI (reference sequence). The length of the CDR3 is 13 residues.

This clone has only one observation. The chain carries TRBV6-5 and TRBJ1-1; tentative D call: TRBD1 (5 bases). The CDR3 extends over 12 amino acids. Germline values: CDR1 MNHEY, CDR2 SVGAGI. V lost 2 bases and J lost 7, with 8 bases in between. CDR3 sequence reads: CASSYQGNEAFF. CDR3 nucleotides: TGTGCCAGCAGTTACCAGGGAAATGAAGCTTTCTTT.

The chain has TRBV25-1 and TRBJ1-1; 8 bases align to TRBD1. V lost 6 bases, J lost 6 bases, and 12 bases stayed unmatched. Looked up from germline, CDR1 is MGHDK and CDR2 is SYGVNS. The CDR3 spans 15 residues. This chain's CDR3 is CASRPLDREGAEAFF. CDR3 sequence (DNA): TGTGCCAGCAGACCGCTGGACAGGGAAGGGGCTGAAGCTTTCTTT.

The chain has TRBV18 and TRBJ1-5; D unclear. Germline CDR1 reads KGHSH; CDR2 reads LQKENI. There are 16 residues in the CDR3. Trimming shortened V by 2 bases and J by 5 bases, and 16 bases separated the two germline ends. CDR3 protein: CASSPLPGGRDQPQHF. The CDR3, as DNA: TGTGCCAGCTCACCATTGCCCGGCGGGAGGGATCAGCCCCAGCATTTT.

V usage is TRBV6-1 and J usage is TRBJ1-5; 7 positions agree with TRBD1. CDR3 length: 16 residues. The junction had 17 bases not matched to a gene; V was cut back by 4 bases and J by 11 bases. The germline V gene encodes CDR1 MNHNS and CDR2 SASEGT. The CDR3 nucleotides are TGTGCCAGCAGTGCGACCCCGCCAGGGGGGTTCCAGTCCCAGCATTTT. Translated, it gives CASSATPPGGFQSQHF.

The J gene is TRBJ2-6, the V gene TRBV18, with 8 bases identical to TRBD1. The CDR3 is 16 residues long. The germline CDR1 and CDR2 sequences are KGHSH and LQKENI. Trimming took 3 bases from V and 2 from J; bases not matched to a gene: 3. The CDR3 DNA reads TGTGCCAGCTCACCGCAGGGGGCTACTGGGGCCAACGTCCTGACTTTC. Protein: CASSPQGATGANVLTF.

This clone was picked up a small number of times. V usage is TRBV19 and J usage is TRBJ1-2, with 7 positions matching TRBD1. V shed 1 base, J shed 4 bases, and the junction held 6 bases outside the gene matches. The CDR3 has 15 residues. Germline assignment: CDR1 LNHDA and CDR2 SQIVND (reference sequence). CDR3 loop: CASSIVPQGTYGYTF. In nucleotides, the CDR3 is TGTGCCAGTAGTATAGTCCCACAGGGGACCTATGGCTACACCTTC.

This chain connects TRBV27 to TRBJ1-6; D may be TRBD1 (5 bases). The germline V gene has CDR1 MNHEY and CDR2 SMNVEV (reference sequence). The CDR3 length is 13 residues. V was pared by 4 bases and J by 10 bases, with 11 bases between. CDR3 loop: CASSSLGGSPLHF. CDR3 in DNA: TGTGCCAGCAGTTCGTTGGGGGGATCACCCCTCCACTTT.

This sequence joins TRBV7-9 and TRBJ1-4; 7 bases map to TRBD1. V shed 5 bases and J 0 bases; nucleotides not matched to a gene: 9. This CDR3 has 17 amino acids. CDR1 and CDR2 (germline): SEHNR, FQNEAQ (reference sequence). The CDR3 loop is CASSTTRQGATNEKLFF. For the CDR3, the DNA is TGTGCCAGCAGCACGACAAGACAGGGTGCAACTAATGAAAAACTGTTTTTT.

This rearrangement joins TRBV6-1 to TRBJ1-3; maybe TRBD1 (6 bases). Germline V gene lookup returns CDR1 MNHNS and CDR2 SASEGT. The CDR3 has 14 amino acids. Trimming took 7 bases from V and 0 from J, leaving 10 bases between them. The DNA of the CDR3 is TGTGCCAGCACACAGGGAGTCTCTGGAAACACCATATATTTT. This gives the protein CASTQGVSGNTIYF.

The genes are TRBV19 and TRBJ2-1, with 11 bases identical to TRBD2. The CDR3 is 14 amino acids. In germline, CDR1 is LNHDA, CDR2 SQIVND (reference sequence). V lost 5 bases to trimming and J lost 10 bases; unmatched junction nucleotides: 7. CDR3 in amino acids: CASSSRTSGREQFF. DNA of the CDR3: TGTGCCAGTAGTTCCAGGACTAGCGGGCGAGAGCAGTTCTTC.

This chain joins TRBV19 and TRBJ1-4; 11 bases are a match to TRBD1. This CDR3 has 14 amino acids. V gave up 8 bases and J gave up 6 bases; unmatched junction bases: 5. CDR1 and CDR2 from the germline V gene are LNHDA and SQIVND (reference sequence). The CDR3 spells CASQDRGRDEKLFF. The DNA of the CDR3 is TGTGCCAGTCAGGACAGGGGGCGGGATGAAAAACTGTTTTTT.

The rearrangement links TRBV9 to TRBJ1-3; D is uncertain. Trimming pared 3 bases from V and 5 bases from J, leaving 18 bases between. This CDR3 is built from 16 residues. Germline-derived CDR1 and CDR2 are SGDLS and YYNGEE. As DNA, the CDR3 is TGTGCCAGCAGCGCCCAACCTAGCCTGGAGAGAAACACCATATATTTT. It codes for CASSAQPSLERNTIYF.

The gene calls are TRBV5-4 and TRBJ1-1, with D unresolved. Trimming cost V 2 bases and J 0 bases, with 5 bases left between them. The CDR3 has 13 amino acids. CDR1 is SGHNT, CDR2 YYREEE, per germline (reference sequence). This CDR3 reads CASSLQLNTEAFF. For the CDR3, the DNA is TGTGCCAGCAGCTTACAACTGAACACTGAAGCTTTCTTT.

The V call is TRBV5-1, the J call TRBJ1-4, with no clear D. With 0 bases removed from V and 3 bases from J, the gap between germline ends came to 6 bases. The germline CDR1 and CDR2 sequences are SGHRS and YFSETQ. The CDR3 sequence is 14 residues long. The CDR3 DNA is TGCGCCAGCAGCTTGGGGGCTCCTAATGAAAAACTGTTTTTT. It codes for CASSLGAPNEKLFF. Supplemented by reference TRBV5-1 and TRBJ1-4, the full variable domain reads KAGVTQTPRYLIKTRGQQVTLSCSPISGHRSVSWYQQTPGQGLQFLFEYFSETQRNKGNFPGRFSGRQFSNSRSEMNVSTLELGDSALYLCASSLGAPNEKLFFGSGTQLSVL.

The chain links TRBV25-1 to TRBJ2-5; D is perhaps TRBD1 (5 bases). V was clipped by 1 base and J by 5 bases, with 20 bases between them. The CDR3 sequence is 17 residues long. Germline lookup yields CDR1 MGHDK and CDR2 SYGVNS. CDR3 coding DNA: TGTGCCAGCAGTGAATCCAGCCCTCAGGGTTTTGGGGAGACCCAGTACTTC. Translation: CASSESSPQGFGETQYF.